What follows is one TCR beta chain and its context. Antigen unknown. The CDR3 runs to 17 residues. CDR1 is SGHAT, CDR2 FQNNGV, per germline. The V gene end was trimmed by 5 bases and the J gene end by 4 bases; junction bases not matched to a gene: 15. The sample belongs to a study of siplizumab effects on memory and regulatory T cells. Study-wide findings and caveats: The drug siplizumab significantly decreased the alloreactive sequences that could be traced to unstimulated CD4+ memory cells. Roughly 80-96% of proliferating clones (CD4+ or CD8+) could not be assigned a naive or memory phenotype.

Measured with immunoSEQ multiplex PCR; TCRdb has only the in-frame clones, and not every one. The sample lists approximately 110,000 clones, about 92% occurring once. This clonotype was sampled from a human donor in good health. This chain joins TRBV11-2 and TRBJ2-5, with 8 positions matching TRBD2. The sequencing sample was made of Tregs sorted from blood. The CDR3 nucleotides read TGTGCCAGCAGCCCCAGTAGCGGGGCCATCCGGGGAGAGACCCAGTACTTC. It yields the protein CASSPSSGAIRGETQYF.